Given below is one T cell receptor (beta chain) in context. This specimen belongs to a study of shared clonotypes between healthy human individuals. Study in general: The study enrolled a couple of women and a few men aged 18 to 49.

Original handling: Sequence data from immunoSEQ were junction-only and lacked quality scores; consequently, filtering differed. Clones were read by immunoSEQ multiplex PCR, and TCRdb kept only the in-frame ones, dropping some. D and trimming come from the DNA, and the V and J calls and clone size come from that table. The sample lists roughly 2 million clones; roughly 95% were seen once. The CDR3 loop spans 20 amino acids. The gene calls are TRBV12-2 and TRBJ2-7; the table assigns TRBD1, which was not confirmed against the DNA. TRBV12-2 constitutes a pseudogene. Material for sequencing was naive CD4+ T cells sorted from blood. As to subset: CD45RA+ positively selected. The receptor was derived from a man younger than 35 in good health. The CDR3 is CASRLAYGTACGGPTYEQYF. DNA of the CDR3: TGTGCAAGTCGCTTAGCGTATGGGACAGCTTGCGGAGGGCCGACCTACGAGCAGTACTTC.